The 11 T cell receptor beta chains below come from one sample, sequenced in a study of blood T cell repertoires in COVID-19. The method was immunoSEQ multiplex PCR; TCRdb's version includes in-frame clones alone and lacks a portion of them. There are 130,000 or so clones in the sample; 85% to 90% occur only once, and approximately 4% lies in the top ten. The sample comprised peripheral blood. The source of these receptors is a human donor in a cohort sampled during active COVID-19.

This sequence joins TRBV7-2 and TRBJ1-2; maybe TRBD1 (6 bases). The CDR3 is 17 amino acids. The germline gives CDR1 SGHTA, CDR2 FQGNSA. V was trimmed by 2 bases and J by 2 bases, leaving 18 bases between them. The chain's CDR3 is CASSLTDRTSENYGYTF. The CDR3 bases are TGTGCCAGCAGCTTAACCGACAGGACTTCGGAAAACTATGGCTACACCTTC. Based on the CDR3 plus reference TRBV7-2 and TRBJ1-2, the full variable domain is GAGVSQSPSNKVTEKGKDVELRCDPISGHTALYWYRQSLGQGLEFLIYFQGNSAPDKSGLPSDRFSAERTGGSVSTLTIQRTQQEDSAVYLCASSLTDRTSENYGYTFGSGTRLTVV.

The CDR3 is CASSQAPGGYTF. CDR3 DNA sequence: TGTGCCAGCAGCCAGGCCCCGGGAGGCTACACCTTC. The V and J genes are TRBV7-2 and TRBJ1-2; no definite D call. Trimming removed 5 bases at V and 8 bases at J, with 12 bases between. Germline V gene data show CDR1 as SGHTA and CDR2 as FQGNSA. This CDR3 is 12 amino acids long.

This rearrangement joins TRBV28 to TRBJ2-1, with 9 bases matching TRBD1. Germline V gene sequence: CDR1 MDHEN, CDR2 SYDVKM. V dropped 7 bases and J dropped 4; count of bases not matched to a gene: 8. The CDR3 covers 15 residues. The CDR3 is CASMGGTGRYNEQFF. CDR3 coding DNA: TGTGCCAGCATGGGCGGGACAGGGAGGTACAATGAGCAGTTCTTC.

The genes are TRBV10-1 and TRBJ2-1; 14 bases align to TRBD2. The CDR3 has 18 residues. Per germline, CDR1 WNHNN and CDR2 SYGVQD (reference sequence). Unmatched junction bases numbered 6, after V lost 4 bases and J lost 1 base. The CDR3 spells CASSAGLAGVRSYNEQFF. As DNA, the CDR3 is TGCGCCAGCAGTGCGGGACTAGCGGGAGTAAGGTCCTACAATGAGCAGTTCTTC.

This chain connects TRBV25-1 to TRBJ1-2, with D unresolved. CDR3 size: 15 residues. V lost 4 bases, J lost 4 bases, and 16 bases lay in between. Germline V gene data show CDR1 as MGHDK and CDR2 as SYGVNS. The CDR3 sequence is CASSAGGSNSYGYTF. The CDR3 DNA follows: TGTGCCAGCAGTGCGGGCGGGTCTAACAGCTATGGCTACACCTTC.

The CDR3 loop is CASSLLEGSGELFF. CDR3 DNA: TGTGCCAGCAGTTTACTAGAGGGAAGCGGGGAGCTGTTTTTT. The chain recombines TRBV27 with TRBJ2-2; the D gene is possibly TRBD2 (5 bases). Trimming shortened V by 2 bases and J by 7 bases, and 11 bases separated the two germline ends. The germline CDR1 and CDR2 sequences are MNHEY and SMNVEV (reference sequence). The CDR3 runs 14 residues.

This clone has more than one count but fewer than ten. CDR3 in amino acids: CASTAGVAYIYGYTF. CDR3 nucleotide sequence: TGTGCCAGCACCGCCGGGGTGGCGTACATCTATGGCTACACCTTC. This rearrangement joins TRBV28 to TRBJ1-2; D is unresolved. The V end was cut by 7 bases, the J end by 4 bases, with 19 bases between. The CDR3 has 15 amino acids. The germline CDR1 and CDR2 sequences are MDHEN and SYDVKM.

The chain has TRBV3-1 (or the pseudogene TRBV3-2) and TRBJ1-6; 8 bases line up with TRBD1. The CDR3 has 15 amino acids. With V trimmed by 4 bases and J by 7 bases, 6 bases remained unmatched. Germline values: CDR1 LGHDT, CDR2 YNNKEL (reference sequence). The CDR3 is CASSPQTGENSPLHF. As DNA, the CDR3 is TGTGCCAGCAGCCCTCAGACAGGGGAGAATTCACCCCTCCACTTT.

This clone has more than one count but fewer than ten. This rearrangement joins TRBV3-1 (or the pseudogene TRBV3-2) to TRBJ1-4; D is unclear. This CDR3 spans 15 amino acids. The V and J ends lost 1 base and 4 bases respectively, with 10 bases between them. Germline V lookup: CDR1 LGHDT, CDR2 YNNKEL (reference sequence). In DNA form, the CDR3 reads TGTGCCAGCAGCCAAGGGTGGCAGATTAATGAAAAACTGTTTTTT. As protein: CASSQGWQINEKLFF.

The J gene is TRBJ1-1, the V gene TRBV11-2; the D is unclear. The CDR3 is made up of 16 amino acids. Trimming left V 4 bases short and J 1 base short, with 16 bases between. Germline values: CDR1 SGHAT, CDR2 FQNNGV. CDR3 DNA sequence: TGTGCCAGCAGCTCTCTCTCTCCAAGAGCGAACACTGAAGCTTTCTTT. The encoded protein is CASSSLSPRANTEAFF.

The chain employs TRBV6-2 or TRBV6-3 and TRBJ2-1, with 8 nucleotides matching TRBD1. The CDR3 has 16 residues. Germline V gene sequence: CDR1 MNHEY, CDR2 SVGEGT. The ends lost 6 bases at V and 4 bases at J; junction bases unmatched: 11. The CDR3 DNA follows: TGTGCCAGCAGCAGGGTCAGGGGGCTATCATACAATGAGCAGTTCTTC. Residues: CASSRVRGLSYNEQFF.